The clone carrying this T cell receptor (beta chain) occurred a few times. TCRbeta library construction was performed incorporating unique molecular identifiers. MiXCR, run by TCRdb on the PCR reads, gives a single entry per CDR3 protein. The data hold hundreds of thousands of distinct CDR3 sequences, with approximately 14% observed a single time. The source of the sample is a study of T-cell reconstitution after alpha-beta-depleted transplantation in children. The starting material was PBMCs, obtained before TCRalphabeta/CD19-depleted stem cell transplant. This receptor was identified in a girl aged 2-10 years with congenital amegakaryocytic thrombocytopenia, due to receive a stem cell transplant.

CDR3 nucleotide sequence: TGCAGTGCTAGATGGGACAGACACTCTGGAAACACCATATATTTT. Its translation is CSARWDRHSGNTIYF. This sequence joins TRBV20-1 and TRBJ1-3; TRBD1 matches 7 bases. J was trimmed by 0 bases and V by 2 bases; bases with no gene match: 4. In germline, CDR1 is DFQATT, CDR2 SNEGSKA (reference sequence). The CDR3 spans 15 residues.